Listed below are T cell receptor beta chains from one sample, sequenced in a study of tumor and adjacent non-tumor tissue in lung cancer. TCRdb reprocessed the multiplex PCR reads with MiXCR, giving one entry per CDR3 protein. The table includes 85,000 to 130,000 distinct CDR3 sequences, about 60% detected once. The sample consisted of distant non-tumor lung tissue. These receptors came from a man aged 25 to 40 with non-small cell lung cancer. Both conserved end residues are part of each CDR3. Fields, in order: V gene, CDR3 length, J gene, D gene, clone size, CDR3 protein, CDR3 DNA. D genes are given only for firm matches. Expanded clones are given a class, and other clones once, few, many or no size at all.

V gene: TRBV12-3/TRBV12-4
CDR3 length: 15
J gene: TRBJ2-3
D gene: TRBD2
clone size: -
CDR3 protein: CASRALAGGTDTQYF
CDR3 DNA: TGTGCCAGCAGAGCTCTAGCGGGGGGCACAGATACACAGTATTTT

V gene: TRBV6-2/TRBV6-3
CDR3 length: 14
J gene: TRBJ1-1
D gene: -
clone size: -
CDR3 protein: CASSYSTMRTEAFF
CDR3 DNA: TGTGCCAGCAGTTATTCCACCATGAGAACTGAAGCTTTCTTT

V gene: TRBV7-9
CDR3 length: 13
J gene: TRBJ2-7
D gene: -
clone size: -
CDR3 protein: CAGLYESGSEQYF
CDR3 DNA: TGTGCCGGCCTTTACGAATCAGGGAGCGAGCAGTACTTC

V gene: TRBV6-1
CDR3 length: 15
J gene: TRBJ2-7
D gene: -
clone size: many
CDR3 protein: CASSEARDSSYEQYF
CDR3 DNA: TGTGCCAGCAGTGAAGCGCGGGACAGCTCCTACGAGCAGTACTTC

V gene: TRBV20-1
CDR3 length: 13
J gene: TRBJ2-5
D gene: -
clone size: -
CDR3 protein: CSARGPDAETQYF
CDR3 DNA: TGCAGTGCCAGAGGACCAGACGCAGAGACCCAGTACTTC

V gene: TRBV20-1
CDR3 length: 13
J gene: TRBJ2-7
D gene: -
clone size: -
CDR3 protein: CSVNSGLAYEQYF
CDR3 DNA: TGCAGTGTCAATAGCGGACTCGCCTACGAGCAGTACTTC

V gene: TRBV4-1
CDR3 length: 15
J gene: TRBJ1-2
D gene: -
clone size: many
CDR3 protein: CASSQDAANRYGYTF
CDR3 DNA: TGCGCCAGCAGCCAAGATGCGGCAAACCGCTATGGCTACACCTTC

V gene: TRBV4-3
CDR3 length: 14
J gene: TRBJ2-5
D gene: -
clone size: large
CDR3 protein: CASSQVSGQETQYF
CDR3 DNA: TGCGCCAGCAGCCAAGTCTCGGGACAAGAGACCCAGTACTTC

V gene: TRBV7-3
CDR3 length: 15
J gene: TRBJ2-3
D gene: -
clone size: -
CDR3 protein: CASSLTGRGADTQYF
CDR3 DNA: TGTGCCAGCAGCTTAACGGGCAGGGGCGCTGATACGCAGTATTTT

V gene: TRBV25-1
CDR3 length: 15
J gene: TRBJ1-2
D gene: TRBD1
clone size: few
CDR3 protein: CASSEWGQGAKGYTF
CDR3 DNA: TGTGCCAGCAGTGAATGGGGACAGGGGGCAAAGGGCTACACCTTC

V gene: TRBV12-3/TRBV12-4
CDR3 length: 16
J gene: TRBJ1-1
D gene: TRBD1
clone size: many
CDR3 protein: CASSKWTGGGYTEAFF
CDR3 DNA: TGTGCCAGCAGCAAATGGACAGGGGGCGGATACACTGAAGCTTTCTTT

V gene: TRBV24-1
CDR3 length: 14
J gene: TRBJ2-1
D gene: -
clone size: -
CDR3 protein: CATSYRTVEEEQFF
CDR3 DNA: TGTGCCACCAGTTACCGGACGGTGGAGGAGGAGCAGTTCTTC

V gene: TRBV20-1
CDR3 length: 11
J gene: TRBJ1-1
D gene: TRBD1
clone size: -
CDR3 protein: CSAGTGQGAFF
CDR3 DNA: TGCAGTGCGGGGACAGGGCAAGGTGCTTTCTTT

V gene: TRBV12-3/TRBV12-4
CDR3 length: 16
J gene: TRBJ2-5
D gene: TRBD2
clone size: few
CDR3 protein: CASNEPWTSGQETQYF
CDR3 DNA: TGTGCCAGCAATGAACCCTGGACTAGCGGCCAAGAGACCCAGTACTTC

V gene: TRBV20-1
CDR3 length: 13
J gene: TRBJ2-7
D gene: -
clone size: many
CDR3 protein: CSARSGSSYEQYF
CDR3 DNA: TGCAGTGCTAGGTCAGGAAGCTCCTACGAGCAGTACTTC

V gene: TRBV20-1
CDR3 length: 15
J gene: TRBJ2-3
D gene: -
clone size: -
CDR3 protein: CSANMREKGTDTQYF
CDR3 DNA: TGCAGTGCTAACATGAGGGAGAAGGGTACAGATACGCAGTACTTT

V gene: TRBV12-3/TRBV12-4
CDR3 length: 13
J gene: TRBJ2-7
D gene: -
clone size: many
CDR3 protein: CASSLGAAYEQYF
CDR3 DNA: TGTGCCAGCAGTTTAGGTGCCGCCTACGAGCAGTACTTC

V gene: TRBV12-3/TRBV12-4
CDR3 length: 18
J gene: TRBJ2-7
D gene: TRBD2
clone size: few
CDR3 protein: CASSKFWVPAGASYEQYF
CDR3 DNA: TGTGCCAGCAGCAAATTCTGGGTGCCGGCGGGAGCCTCCTACGAGCAGTACTTC

V gene: TRBV14
CDR3 length: 16
J gene: TRBJ2-1
D gene: -
clone size: -
CDR3 protein: CPSSQSGTLSYNEQFF
CDR3 DNA: TGTCCCAGTAGCCAATCCGGGACACTGTCCTACAATGAGCAGTTCTTC

V gene: TRBV5-6
CDR3 length: 15
J gene: TRBJ2-2
D gene: -
clone size: many
CDR3 protein: CASSLAGQLTGELFF
CDR3 DNA: TGTGCCAGCAGCTTGGCGGGACAACTCACCGGGGAGCTGTTTTTT

V gene: TRBV20-1
CDR3 length: 11
J gene: TRBJ1-2
D gene: -
clone size: many
CDR3 protein: CSAPGLGGYTF
CDR3 DNA: TGCAGTGCTCCGGGCCTCGGGGGCTACACCTTC

V gene: TRBV29-1
CDR3 length: 11
J gene: TRBJ1-1
D gene: -
clone size: -
CDR3 protein: CSASMNTGAFF
CDR3 DNA: TGCAGCGCCAGTATGAACACTGGAGCTTTCTTT

V gene: TRBV10-3
CDR3 length: 13
J gene: TRBJ2-2
D gene: -
clone size: -
CDR3 protein: CAIRTVNTGELLF
CDR3 DNA: TGTGCCATCAGGACGGTCAATACCGGGGAGCTGCTTTTT

V gene: TRBV20-1
CDR3 length: 14
J gene: TRBJ2-7
D gene: -
clone size: many
CDR3 protein: CSASKPGQAYEQYF
CDR3 DNA: TGCAGTGCTAGTAAGCCGGGCCAAGCCTACGAGCAGTACTTC

V gene: TRBV11-1
CDR3 length: 17
J gene: TRBJ1-4
D gene: TRBD1
clone size: -
CDR3 protein: CASSRTGQGIQNEKLFF
CDR3 DNA: TGTGCCAGCAGCCGAACCGGACAGGGGATACAAAATGAAAAATTGTTTTTT